The next 25 T cell receptor beta chains were all read from a single sample in a study of yellow fever vaccine responses in identical twins. TCRdb ran MiXCR on the RT-PCR reads and lists one entry per CDR3 protein. The sample lists under 25,000 distinct CDR3 sequences, roughly 72% occurring once. This specimen was T cells from blood (PBMCs), unsorted or a sorted subset (not recorded which), taken before or after yellow fever vaccination (not recorded which). The receptors were sampled from a woman in her late teens or twenties who received the yellow fever vaccine.

This chain joins TRBV7-2 and TRBJ2-3; D is possibly TRBD2 (6 bases). CDR1 is SGHTA and CDR2 is FQGNSA in the germline V gene. CDR3 length equals 15 residues. V lost 1 base and J 1 base, leaving 9 bases between the germline ends. The CDR3 nucleotides are TGTGCCAGCAGCTTAGTAGCTAGCGGCACAGATACGCAGTATTTT. Translation: CASSLVASGTDTQYF.

The chain carries TRBV4-3 and TRBJ2-3; D is uncertain. There are 16 residues in the CDR3. The V gene lost 1 base and the J gene lost 2 bases, with 13 bases spanning the gap. Germline lookup yields CDR1 LGHNA and CDR2 YSLEER. As DNA, the CDR3 is TGCGCCAGCAGCCAAGTGAATATGGGTTTCACAGATACGCAGTATTTT. Encoded protein: CASSQVNMGFTDTQYF.

The chain employs TRBV29-1 and TRBJ2-7, with D unclear. The CDR3 runs 12 residues. Germline assignment: CDR1 SQVTM and CDR2 ANQGSEA. V was cut by 4 bases and J by 5 bases, with 12 bases left in between. CDR3 nucleotide sequence: TGCAGCGTTGTTGTAGGTCTCGACGAGCAGTACTTC. Its protein is CSVVVGLDEQYF.

Only a few counts were recorded for this clonotype. Here the CDR3 reads CASSEAQGGKLFF. Here the CDR3 DNA reads TGTGCCAGCAGTGAAGCCCAAGGGGGAAAACTGTTTTTT. The J gene is TRBJ1-4, the V gene TRBV2; the D gene is possibly TRBD1 (6 bases). CDR1 and CDR2 (germline): SNHLY, FYNNEI. The CDR3 covers 13 residues. The ends were cut back, 0 bases at V and 10 bases at J, with 9 bases in the middle.

CDR3 region: CSAPLSRSYNEQFF. In DNA, the CDR3 is TGCAGTGCCCCCCTATCCCGCTCCTACAATGAGCAGTTCTTC. This chain connects TRBV20-1 to TRBJ2-1; D is unclear. Germline CDR1 DFQATT, CDR2 SNEGSKA (reference sequence). V lost 6 bases and J lost 0, with 12 bases in between. The CDR3 is 14 residues long.

This chain joins TRBV10-3 and TRBJ1-2; D is uncertain. Deletions cut 3 bases from V and 8 bases from J, with 10 bases between. The length of the CDR3 is 12 residues. From germline, CDR1 is ENHRY and CDR2 SYGVKD. The CDR3 spells CAISDAGFGYTF. As DNA, the CDR3 is TGTGCCATCAGTGACGCTGGGTTCGGCTACACCTTC.

The gene calls are TRBV3-1 and TRBJ1-2, with 9 bases that match TRBD1. The CDR3 spans 13 residues. Trimming at V came to 5 bases and at J to 8 bases, leaving 6 bases not matched to a gene. Germline V CDR1 and CDR2: LGHDT, YNNKEL (reference sequence). The CDR3 DNA is TGTGCCAGCAGCTCTGGGACAGGGCGAGGCTACACCTTC. This codes for CASSSGTGRGYTF.

J is TRBJ2-7 and V is TRBV12-3 or TRBV12-4, with a tentative D call TRBD1 (5 bases). Trimming left V 3 bases short and J 2 bases short, with 14 bases between. The CDR3 covers 15 residues. The CDR3, as DNA: TGTGCCAGCAGTTTGGGTGGGGCAGGTGCCTACGAGCAGTACTTC. This sequence encodes CASSLGGAGAYEQYF.

The chain has TRBV11-1 and TRBJ2-3; TRBD1 matches 8 bases. The germline CDR1 and CDR2 sequences are SGHAT and FQDESV (reference sequence). Trimming cost V 7 bases and J 4 bases; bases outside gene matches: 10. This CDR3 spans 15 amino acids. CDR3 nucleotide sequence: TGTGCCAGCAACGTACCGGGACAGGAGGCAGATACGCAGTATTTT. Its protein product is CASNVPGQEADTQYF.

The chain carries TRBV13 and TRBJ2-1; D not resolved. Trimming removed 8 bases from V and 0 bases from J, with 17 bases in between. CDR1 and CDR2 from the germline V gene are PRHDT and FYEKMQ (reference sequence). This CDR3 has 16 amino acids. CDR3 loop: CASDKRGPSSYNEQFF. CDR3 in DNA: TGTGCCAGCGACAAACGAGGACCTAGCTCCTACAATGAGCAGTTCTTC. The full variable domain, in which reference TRBV13 and TRBJ2-1 provide the parts outside the CDR3, is AAGVIQSPRHLIKEKRETATLKCYPIPRHDTVYWYQQGPGQDPQFLISFYEKMQSDKGSIPDRFSAQQFSDYHSELNMSSLELGDSALYFCASDKRGPSSYNEQFFGPGTRLTVL.

The chain recombines TRBV18 with TRBJ1-2, with 8 bases matching TRBD1. The CDR3 has 12 residues. V shed 3 bases, J shed 6 bases, and the junction held 0 bases outside the gene matches. Per germline, CDR1 KGHSH and CDR2 LQKENI. The CDR3 loop is CASSPTGDGYTF. DNA for the CDR3: TGTGCCAGCTCACCGACAGGGGATGGCTACACCTTC.

The chain is built from TRBV2 and TRBJ1-2; 9 bases fit TRBD1. J gave up 8 bases and V 6 bases, and 7 bases lay outside the gene matches. The germline V gene has CDR1 SNHLY and CDR2 FYNNEI. This CDR3 is built from 13 residues. CDR3: CASRGQGIQGYTF. The CDR3, as DNA: TGTGCCAGCAGGGGACAGGGAATCCAGGGCTACACCTTC.

The V gene is TRBV11-3, the J gene TRBJ2-3; 9 positions match TRBD1. CDR3 length: 15 amino acids. Unmatched junction bases numbered 4, after V lost 4 bases and J lost 2 bases. CDR1 and CDR2 (germline): SGHNT, YENEEA. CDR3 region: CASSYRGRVTDTQYF. The CDR3 DNA follows: TGTGCCAGCAGCTACAGGGGGCGGGTCACAGATACGCAGTATTTT.

The chain links TRBV10-3 to TRBJ2-1; 8 positions match TRBD1. CDR1 ENHRY and CDR2 SYGVKD come from the germline V gene. CDR3 length: 15 residues. V shed 4 bases and J 6 bases; nucleotides not matched to a gene: 8. The CDR3 region has the DNA TGTGCCATCAGTGCGGGGCAGGGGGCGCTCAATGAGCAGTTCTTC. Translating gives CAISAGQGALNEQFF.

The rearrangement links TRBV29-1 to TRBJ2-1, with D tentatively TRBD2 (6 bases). CDR3 length: 14 amino acids. Germline loops: CDR1 SQVTM, CDR2 ANQGSEA. The ends were cut back, 3 bases at V and 0 bases at J, with 9 bases in the middle. CDR3 amino acids: CSVELGGSYNEQFF. CDR3 bases: TGCAGCGTTGAGCTCGGGGGCTCCTACAATGAGCAGTTCTTC.

The rearrangement joins TRBV12-3 or TRBV12-4 to TRBJ1-2; weak D call: TRBD1 (5 bases). The CDR3 sequence is 12 residues long. V was cut by 4 bases and J by 9 bases, with 12 bases left in between. Here the CDR3 DNA reads TGTGCCAGCAGTTCAGGGTGGAATTGCTACACCTTC. Protein: CASSSGWNCYTF.

V gene TRBV10-3 combines with J gene TRBJ1-2, with D possibly being TRBD1 (5 bases). This CDR3 comprises 14 residues. Trimming cost V 3 bases and J 7 bases, with 15 bases left between them. Germline CDR1 and CDR2: ENHRY and SYGVKD. This CDR3 reads CAISDRARFSGYTF. In DNA form, the CDR3 reads TGTGCCATCAGTGACAGGGCCCGGTTTAGTGGCTACACCTTC.

The chain is built from TRBV27 and TRBJ2-2; D might be TRBD1 or TRBD2, each matching 6 bases. Trimming removed 5 bases at V and 0 bases at J, with 16 bases between. Germline assignment: CDR1 MNHEY and CDR2 SMNVEV (reference sequence). This CDR3 spans 17 amino acids. In DNA, the CDR3 is TGTGCCAGCAGTCCTCCGCGGGACATACCGAACACCGGGGAGCTGTTTTTT. Residues: CASSPPRDIPNTGELFF.

The V and J genes are TRBV3-1 and TRBJ2-1; D unresolved. Trimming stripped 3 bases from V and 10 bases from J, with 7 bases between. The CDR3 extends over 11 amino acids. Germline V gives CDR1 LGHDT, CDR2 YNNKEL (reference sequence). The CDR3 reads CASSQGLEQFF. The CDR3, as DNA: TGTGCCAGCAGCCAGGGCTTAGAGCAGTTCTTC.

In nucleotides, the CDR3 is TGTGCCACCAGCAGGGCGGGACCGAAGAACACTGAAGCTTTCTTT. This encodes CATSRAGPKNTEAFF. The chain employs TRBV15 and TRBJ1-1, with TRBD1 as a possible D gene (5 bases). Trimming shortened V by 3 bases and J by 1 base, and 12 bases separated the two germline ends. This CDR3 is built from 15 residues. Germline V gene sequence: CDR1 LNHNV, CDR2 YYDKDF (reference sequence). Supplemented by reference TRBV15 and TRBJ1-1, the full variable domain reads DAMVIQNPRYQVTQFGKPVTLSCSQTLNHNVMYWYQQKSSQAPKLLFHYYDKDFNNEADTPDNFQSRRPNTSFCFLDIRSPGLGDTAMYLCATSRAGPKNTEAFFGQGTRLTVV.

This clonotype appeared a few times. The rearrangement links TRBV2 to TRBJ2-5; D is unclear. The CDR3 has 13 amino acids. Trimming pared 0 bases from V and 13 bases from J, leaving 15 bases between. Looked up from germline, CDR1 is SNHLY and CDR2 is FYNNEI. The CDR3 DNA reads TGTGCCAGCAGTGAAGCGCTCGGCACCCAGTGGTACTTC. Its translation is CASSEALGTQWYF.

A note on this clonotype: One junction end disagrees with the germline gene, perhaps due to a read error. The CDR3: CATSRDLGLAGGQMVF. The CDR3 DNA reads TGTGCCACCAGCAGAGATCTGGGACTAGCGGGGGGGCAAATGGTCTTC. The V and J genes are TRBV15 and TRBJ2-1, with 16 bases identical to TRBD2. From germline, CDR1 is LNHNV and CDR2 YYDKDF (reference sequence). This CDR3 region has 16 residues.

The rearrangement uses TRBV19 and TRBJ2-7; a weak D match, TRBD1 (6 bases). CDR3 length: 15 amino acids. Germline V lookup: CDR1 LNHDA, CDR2 SQIVND (reference sequence). V lost 3 bases and J 2 bases, leaving 14 bases between the germline ends. CDR3: CASSISWDTAYEQYF. The CDR3 DNA follows: TGTGCCAGTAGTATCAGCTGGGACACAGCCTACGAGCAGTACTTC. Full variable domain (outside the CDR3, taken from reference TRBV19 and TRBJ2-7): DGGITQSPKYLFRKEGQNVTLSCEQNLNHDAMYWYRQDPGQGLRLIYYSQIVNDFQKGDIAEGYSVSREKKESFPLTVTSAQKNPTAFYLCASSISWDTAYEQYFGPGTRLTVT.

This chain links TRBV2 with TRBJ2-7; D is undetermined. Trimming took off 2 bases at V and 5 bases at J, with 7 bases between the two ends. Germline loops: CDR1 SNHLY, CDR2 FYNNEI. The CDR3 consists of 12 residues. The CDR3 sequence: CASSESRHEQYF. For the CDR3, the DNA is TGTGCCAGCAGTGAATCCCGTCACGAGCAGTACTTC.

The V call is TRBV7-7, the J call TRBJ2-7; D uncertain. The V and J ends lost 2 bases and 6 bases respectively, with 11 bases between them. CDR3 length equals 13 residues. From germline, CDR1 is SSHAT and CDR2 FNYEAQ (reference sequence). The CDR3 region is CASSLQPNREQYF. CDR3 sequence (DNA): TGTGCCAGCAGCTTACAACCGAATCGCGAGCAGTACTTC.